The 32 T cell receptor beta chains below were found in one sample sequenced in a study of shared clonotypes between healthy human individuals. Repertoires were generated with immunoSEQ multiplex PCR, while TCRdb's copy carries only in-frame clones and drops some. The sample comprises about 2 million clones, approximately 94% of which are singletons, and approximately 1.2% rests with the top ten. CD45RO-negative, CCR7-positively selected cells formed the naive CD8 fraction, excluding terminally differentiated effector memory CD45RA+ cells. Sequencing used naive CD8+ T cells sorted from blood. These receptors came from a man aged 18 to 30 in good health.

DNA of the CDR3: TGCGCCAGCAGTGAGTCTGGAGTAAAAGAGACCCAGTACTTC. Translating gives CASSESGVKETQYF. The chain employs TRBV10-2 and TRBJ2-5; D call uncertain. This CDR3 spans 14 amino acids. Germline assignment: CDR1 WSHSY and CDR2 SAAADI. Trimming took 0 bases from V and 3 from J, leaving 8 bases between them.

As for this clone: At the DNA level, this CDR3 is encoded by other sequences in the same sample as well. This rearrangement joins TRBV5-1 to TRBJ2-7, with 10 bases fitting TRBD1. The trim removed 3 bases at V and 5 bases at J, leaving 2 bases unmatched. This CDR3 has 13 amino acids. Per the germline V gene, CDR1 is SGHRS and CDR2 is YFSETQ. CDR3 nucleotides: TGCGCCAGCAGCTCCGGGACAGGGGACGAGCAGTACTTC. Protein product: CASSSGTGDEQYF.

This rearrangement joins TRBV7-9 to TRBJ2-4; TRBD2 aligns across 14 bases. The CDR3 is 15 residues long. Germline V CDR1 and CDR2: SEHNR, FQNEAQ (reference sequence). V was clipped by 5 bases and J by 5 bases; unmatched bases: 2. As DNA, the CDR3 is TGTGCCAGCAGCCCGGGACTAGCGGGGGAAAACATTCAGTACTTC. As protein: CASSPGLAGENIQYF. The entire variable domain, with the rest obtained from reference TRBV7-9 and TRBJ2-4, is as follows: DTGVSQNPRHKITKRGQNVTFRCDPISEHNRLYWYRQTLGQGPEFLTYFQNEAQLEKSRLLSDRFSAERPKGSFSTLEIQRTEQGDSAMYLCASSPGLAGENIQYFGAGTRLSVL.

The chain joins TRBV9 to TRBJ2-5, with no clear D. The CDR3 is 14 amino acids. Trimming left V 0 bases short and J 0 bases short, with 6 bases between. Germline CDR1 and CDR2: SGDLS and YYNGEE. The CDR3 here is CASSVAGHQETQYF. The CDR3 region has the DNA TGTGCCAGCAGCGTAGCGGGTCACCAAGAGACCCAGTACTTC.

The chain combines TRBV30 with TRBJ2-3; perhaps TRBD1 as D (8 bases). There are 15 residues in the CDR3. The V and J ends lost 5 bases and 4 bases respectively, with 19 bases between them. Germline V gene data show CDR1 as GTSNPN and CDR2 as SVGIG (reference sequence). The CDR3 here is CAWGGYRGGPDTQYF. In nucleotides, the CDR3 is TGTGCCTGGGGTGGGTACAGGGGGGGCCCAGATACGCAGTATTTT. The whole variable domain, remainder taken from reference TRBV30 and TRBJ2-3, is SQTIHQWPATLVQPVGSPLSLECTVEGTSNPNLYWYRQAAGRGLQLLFYSVGIGQISSEVPQNLSASRPQDRQFILSSKKLLLSDSGFYLCAWGGYRGGPDTQYFGPGTRLTVL.

The chain employs TRBV7-9 and TRBJ1-2; D is perhaps TRBD1 (6 bases). The CDR3 is 12 residues long. CDR1 is SEHNR, CDR2 FQNEAQ, per germline (reference sequence). The V gene lost 10 bases and the J gene lost 8 bases, with 17 bases spanning the gap. CDR3 DNA: TGTGCCACCCCGGACAGCTCGGGGGGCTACACCTTC. Translated, it gives CATPDSSGGYTF.

J is TRBJ1-2 and V is TRBV4-1, with TRBD1 matching 8 bases. This CDR3 is built from 16 residues. From germline, CDR1 is MGHRA and CDR2 YSYEKL. V shed 0 bases and J 6 bases; nucleotides not matched to a gene: 9. CDR3 DNA: TGCGCCAGCAGCCAAGATTCGGGGACAGGCGTCGATGGCTACACCTTC. This encodes CASSQDSGTGVDGYTF.

V is TRBV29-1 and J is TRBJ1-1, with a weak D call TRBD1 (5 bases). Trimming removed 4 bases at V and 0 bases at J, with 12 bases between. There are 14 residues in the CDR3. CDR1 and CDR2 from the germline V gene are SQVTM and ANQGSEA. CDR3 sequence: CSVVAGTLNTEAFF. CDR3 bases: TGCAGCGTTGTGGCAGGGACTCTGAACACTGAAGCTTTCTTT.

The chain links TRBV7-9 to TRBJ2-7; 8 bases fit TRBD1. After removal of 3 bases from V and 1 base from J, the junction contained 5 bases not matched to a gene. Germline CDR1 and CDR2: SEHNR and FQNEAQ (reference sequence). The CDR3 length is 15 residues. The CDR3 here is CASSFRTGPSYEQYF. The CDR3 DNA sequence: TGTGCCAGCAGCTTCCGGACAGGGCCATCCTACGAGCAGTACTTC.

The chain carries TRBV6-1 and TRBJ2-7, with D unresolved. Between the trimmed V and J ends, which lost 0 bases and 2 bases, there was a span of 8 bases. Germline V gene sequence: CDR1 MNHNS, CDR2 SASEGT. This CDR3 has 14 amino acids. CDR3 residues: CASSEAGSAYEQYF. The DNA of the CDR3 is TGTGCCAGCAGTGAAGCAGGGTCGGCCTACGAGCAGTACTTC.

The chain combines TRBV6-1 with TRBJ2-7; D may be TRBD1 (5 bases). V lost 7 bases, J lost 3 bases, and 10 bases lay in between. The CDR3 runs to 12 residues. Germline V gives CDR1 MNHNS, CDR2 SASEGT. The chain's CDR3 is CASTRAVYEQYF. The CDR3 DNA reads as TGTGCCAGCACCAGGGCGGTCTACGAGCAGTACTTC.

The chain employs TRBV6-5 and TRBJ1-2; D is unresolved. V shed 6 bases and J shed 4 bases, with 12 bases lying between them. CDR3 length: 13 residues. Germline-derived CDR1 and CDR2 are MNHEY and SVGAGI. CDR3 sequence (DNA): TGTGCCAGCAGCCCCGATTCTCTCTATGGCTACACCTTC. This translates into CASSPDSLYGYTF.

This clone was seen a single time. Different DNA sequences within this sample yield the same CDR3. The CDR3 sequence: CASSQVQGSQPQHF. Written as DNA, the CDR3 is TGCGCCAGCAGCCAAGTTCAGGGGAGTCAGCCCCAGCATTTT. The chain carries TRBV4-1 and TRBJ1-5; a possible D gene is TRBD1 (6 bases). The CDR3 totals 14 residues. Germline lookup yields CDR1 MGHRA and CDR2 YSYEKL. Trimming took 1 base from V and 6 from J, leaving 10 bases between them.

This chain joins TRBV9 and TRBJ2-5; 9 bases are a match to TRBD2. Trimming at V came to 0 bases and at J to 4 bases, leaving 7 bases not matched to a gene. The CDR3 extends over 16 amino acids. CDR1 and CDR2 (germline): SGDLS, YYNGEE. The CDR3 DNA reads as TGTGCCAGCAGCGTAGAGGTAGCGGGAGCGGCAGAGACCCAGTACTTC. Its translation: CASSVEVAGAAETQYF. Supplemented by reference TRBV9 and TRBJ2-5, the full variable domain reads DSGVTQTPKHLITATGQRVTLRCSPRSGDLSVYWYQQSLDQGLQFLIQYYNGEERAKGNILERFSAQQFPDLHSELNLSSLELGDSALYFCASSVEVAGAAETQYFGPGTRLLVL.

Concerning this clone itself: Other DNA sequences in this specimen translate into the identical CDR3. The chain is built from TRBV6-5 and TRBJ2-3; TRBD2 is a possible D gene (6 bases). Germline loops: CDR1 MNHEY, CDR2 SVGAGI. Trimming pared 2 bases from V and 2 bases from J, leaving 8 bases between. This CDR3 comprises 14 residues. The CDR3 bases are TGTGCCAGCAGTTACGGGGGGATCACAGATACGCAGTATTTT. This codes for CASSYGGITDTQYF.

The chain's CDR3 is CASSPATTDTQYF. CDR3 DNA sequence: TGTGCCAGCAGCCCGGCGACCACAGATACGCAGTATTTT. The chain employs TRBV5-6 and TRBJ2-3; D is ambiguous. V was trimmed by 4 bases and J by 2 bases, leaving 8 bases between them. CDR1 SGHDT and CDR2 YYEEEE come from the germline V gene. CDR3 length: 13 amino acids.

On this clone: Distinct nucleotide sequences in the sample also encode this CDR3. The rearrangement joins TRBV9 to TRBJ2-7; D is undetermined. Trimming left V 3 bases short and J 0 bases short, with 4 bases between. CDR1 SGDLS and CDR2 YYNGEE come from the germline V gene. The CDR3 runs to 12 residues. The CDR3: CASSGPSYEQYF. The CDR3 bases are TGTGCCAGCAGCGGCCCCTCCTACGAGCAGTACTTC.

V and J are TRBV5-6 and TRBJ1-3, with unresolved D. CDR1 and CDR2 from the germline V gene are SGHDT and YYEEEE. V gave up 0 bases and J gave up 2 bases, with 12 bases separating them. The CDR3 length is 16 residues. CDR3 amino acids: CASSLDGGHPGNTIYF. The DNA of the CDR3 is TGTGCCAGCAGCTTGGACGGAGGGCACCCTGGAAACACCATATATTTT.

Details on this clone: The sample has other DNA sequences that encode this CDR3 too. V and J are TRBV11-2 and TRBJ2-7; TRBD1 matches 9 bases. This CDR3 spans 14 amino acids. J gave up 4 bases and V 3 bases, and 4 bases lay outside the gene matches. The germline V gene has CDR1 SGHAT and CDR2 FQNNGV. This CDR3 is CASSLGQGEYEQYF. Written as DNA, the CDR3 is TGTGCCAGCAGCTTGGGACAGGGCGAATACGAGCAGTACTTC.

This chain uses TRBV5-1 with TRBJ2-3; D remains ambiguous. The V end lost 3 bases, the J end lost 6 bases, and 20 bases lay between the germline ends. Germline lookup yields CDR1 SGHRS and CDR2 YFSETQ. The CDR3 is made up of 16 amino acids. CDR3 DNA sequence: TGCGCCAGCAGCTCTCCGAGGACGGAGACACAGGATACGCAGTATTTT. Protein: CASSSPRTETQDTQYF.

This clone was counted once. The chain's CDR3 is CASSPTNEDEAFF. CDR3 nucleotide sequence: TGTGCCAGCAGCCCTACTAATGAAGACGAAGCTTTCTTT. This sequence joins TRBV5-4 and TRBJ1-1; D call uncertain. CDR3 length equals 13 residues. V was cut by 4 bases and J by 8 bases, with 15 bases left in between. Germline V CDR1 and CDR2: SGHNT, YYREEE (reference sequence).

This clone was recorded only once. The rearrangement joins TRBV2 to TRBJ2-7; D not certain. Germline V gene sequence: CDR1 SNHLY, CDR2 FYNNEI. Trimming pared 5 bases from V and 1 base from J, leaving 6 bases between. The CDR3 is made up of 12 amino acids. In DNA, the CDR3 is TGTGCCAGCAGTAAGGAGTCCTACGAGCAGTACTTC. The encoded protein is CASSKESYEQYF.

About this clone itself: The same CDR3 also results from other DNA sequences found in this sample. The chain carries TRBV6-1 and TRBJ2-2, with D hard to call. Trimming took 5 bases from V and 6 from J, leaving 4 bases between them. Germline-derived CDR1 and CDR2 are MNHNS and SASEGT. CDR3 length equals 11 residues. CDR3: CASSLAGELFF. Written as DNA, the CDR3 is TGTGCCAGCAGTTTGGCCGGGGAGCTGTTTTTT.

The chain joins TRBV4-1 to TRBJ2-7, with D perhaps being TRBD1 or TRBD2 (6 bases each). The ends were cut back, 4 bases at V and 3 bases at J, with 28 bases in the middle. CDR1 and CDR2 (germline): MGHRA, YSYEKL. The CDR3 length is 19 residues. The CDR3 loop is CASSRIPLTTEGGGYEQYF. For the CDR3, the DNA is TGCGCCAGCAGCCGGATACCCCTTACAACGGAGGGGGGCGGCTACGAGCAGTACTTC.

The chain couples TRBV5-6 to TRBJ1-1; D perhaps matches TRBD1 (5 bases). Trimming removed 4 bases at V and 0 bases at J, with 13 bases between. Germline V gives CDR1 SGHDT, CDR2 YYEEEE. This CDR3 is built from 15 residues. The CDR3: CASSGTASMNTEAFF. CDR3 coding DNA: TGTGCCAGCAGCGGGACTGCCAGCATGAACACTGAAGCTTTCTTT.

The V gene is TRBV28, the J gene TRBJ1-1, with unresolved D. The V gene's germline CDR1 is MDHEN and CDR2 SYDVKM. This CDR3 region has 14 residues. Trimming removed 7 bases at V and 0 bases at J, with 12 bases between. The CDR3 reads CASKAVIMNTEAFF. In DNA form, the CDR3 reads TGTGCCAGCAAGGCAGTTATTATGAACACTGAAGCTTTCTTT.

The chain has TRBV6-1 and TRBJ2-1; 7 bases match TRBD1. The CDR3 length is 17 residues. V was clipped by 0 bases and J by 6 bases; unmatched bases: 11. Germline CDR1 reads MNHNS; CDR2 reads SASEGT. CDR3 sequence (DNA): TGTGCCAGCAGTGAAGCGCCGTGGACAGGTTTGGGCAATGAGCAGTTCTTC. Encoded protein: CASSEAPWTGLGNEQFF.

The J gene is TRBJ2-7, the V gene TRBV7-6; 8 bases fit TRBD1. The CDR3 has 15 amino acids. The germline V gene has CDR1 SGHVS and CDR2 FNYEAQ. Trimming at V came to 4 bases and at J to 6 bases, leaving 11 bases not matched to a gene. CDR3 coding DNA: TGTGCCAGCAGCTCAAGACAGGGGCTTTCAGGCGAGCAGTACTTC. The encoded protein is CASSSRQGLSGEQYF.

The chain is built from TRBV28 and TRBJ1-6; no clear D gene. The CDR3 runs to 16 residues. Trimming removed 4 bases from V and 8 bases from J, with 18 bases in between. CDR1 is MDHEN, CDR2 SYDVKM, per germline. The CDR3, as DNA: TGTGCCAGCAGTTCCCGGACCGCATTAGGTGATTCACCCCTCCACTTT. The encoded protein is CASSSRTALGDSPLHF.

The V and J genes are TRBV30 and TRBJ2-7; D gene uncertain. CDR1 is GTSNPN, CDR2 SVGIG, per germline (reference sequence). CDR3 size: 12 residues. Trimming removed 3 bases at V and 4 bases at J, with 10 bases between. CDR3 bases: TGTGCCTGGAGGCCTGGGGAATACGAGCAGTACTTC. It yields the protein CAWRPGEYEQYF.

J is TRBJ2-3 and V is TRBV14; unclear D gene. Germline V CDR1 and CDR2: SGHDN, FVKESK. This CDR3 spans 16 amino acids. Deletions cut 0 bases from V and 1 base from J, with 11 bases between. The CDR3 DNA reads TGTGCCAGCAGCCAAGAGTCCACCCGGGGCACAGATACGCAGTATTTT. Translating gives CASSQESTRGTDTQYF.

This chain joins TRBV13 and TRBJ2-7; 8 nucleotides align to TRBD1. This CDR3 has 13 residues. The V gene's germline CDR1 is PRHDT and CDR2 FYEKMQ (reference sequence). V was pared by 5 bases and J by 2 bases, with 2 bases of the junction left unmatched. This chain's CDR3 is CASSQQGAYEQYF. The CDR3 region has the DNA TGTGCCAGCAGCCAACAGGGGGCCTACGAGCAGTACTTC.